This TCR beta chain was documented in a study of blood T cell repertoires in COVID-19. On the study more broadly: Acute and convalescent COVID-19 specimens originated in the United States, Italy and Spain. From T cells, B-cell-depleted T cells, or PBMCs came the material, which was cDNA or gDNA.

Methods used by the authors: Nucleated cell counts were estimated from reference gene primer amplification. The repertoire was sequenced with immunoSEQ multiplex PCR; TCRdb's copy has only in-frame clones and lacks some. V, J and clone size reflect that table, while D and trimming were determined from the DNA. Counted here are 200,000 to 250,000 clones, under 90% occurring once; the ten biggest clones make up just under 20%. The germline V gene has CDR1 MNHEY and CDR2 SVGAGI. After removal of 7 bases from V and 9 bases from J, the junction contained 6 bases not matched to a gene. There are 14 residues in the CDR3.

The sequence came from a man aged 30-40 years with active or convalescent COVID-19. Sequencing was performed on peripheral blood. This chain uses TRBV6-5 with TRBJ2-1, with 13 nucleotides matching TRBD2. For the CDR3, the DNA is TGTGCCAGCACCTCACTAGCGGGGGGGCTTGAGCAGTTCTTC. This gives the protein CASTSLAGGLEQFF.